Below are 19 T cell receptor beta chains sequenced from a single sample in a study of OX40 agonist ivuxolimab in advanced cancers. The method was immunoSEQ multiplex PCR; TCRdb's version includes in-frame clones alone and lacks a portion of them. Of 80,000 to 95,000 clones in the sample, roughly 85% were seen once. Sample: CD4+ or CD8+ T cells sorted from blood, taken in a trial of the OX40 agonist ivuxolimab. The receptors were gathered from an adult with an advanced solid tumor such as melanoma, head and neck, liver or kidney cancer.

The rearrangement links TRBV11-3 to TRBJ2-7, with no clear D. Germline V gene data show CDR1 as SGHNT and CDR2 as YENEEA. The CDR3 contains 13 residues. With 0 bases removed from V and 5 bases from J, the gap between germline ends came to 8 bases. The CDR3 loop reads CASSLESRNEQYF. The CDR3 region has the DNA TGTGCCAGCAGCTTAGAGTCGAGGAACGAGCAGTACTTC.

This rearrangement joins TRBV30 to TRBJ1-5; 9 nucleotides match TRBD1. The CDR3 spans 14 residues. Germline CDR1 reads GTSNPN; CDR2 reads SVGIG (reference sequence). The V gene end was trimmed by 2 bases and the J gene end by 5 bases; junction bases not matched to a gene: 4. CDR3 sequence (DNA): TGTGCCTGGAGTTGGGACAGGGACGATCAGCCCCAGCATTTT. This codes for CAWSWDRDDQPQHF.

CDR3 bases: TGTGCCAGCAGTTCTACTAGCGGGAGGAGCACAGATACGCAGTATTTT. Amino acid sequence: CASSSTSGRSTDTQYF. The chain joins TRBV6-6 to TRBJ2-3, with TRBD2 matching 12 bases. V was clipped by 4 bases and J by 0 bases; unmatched bases: 2. The CDR3 has 16 amino acids. Germline lookup yields CDR1 MNHNY and CDR2 SVGAGI (reference sequence).

This clone showed up just once. The DNA of the CDR3 is TGTGCCAGCAGCCCTATAATGTCGGGCGCCTTCTATGGCTACACCTTC. Its protein is CASSPIMSGAFYGYTF. The V gene is TRBV5-5, the J gene TRBJ1-2; no firm D call. The CDR3 has 16 residues. Looked up from germline, CDR1 is SGHKS and CDR2 is YYEKEE (reference sequence). Trimming left V 4 bases short and J 4 bases short, with 20 bases between.

The rearrangement joins TRBV30 to TRBJ2-1, with 9 positions matching TRBD1. The CDR3 consists of 14 residues. V lost 4 bases to trimming and J lost 9 bases; unmatched junction nucleotides: 10. Germline CDR1 and CDR2: GTSNPN and SVGIG (reference sequence). The CDR3 sequence: CAWILTGGISEQFF. Here the CDR3 DNA reads TGTGCCTGGATCCTGACAGGGGGTATCAGTGAGCAGTTCTTC.

The chain carries TRBV7-3 and TRBJ2-7; 10 nucleotides align to TRBD2. Per the germline V gene, CDR1 is SGHTA and CDR2 is FQGTGA. The CDR3 has 15 residues. V lost 5 bases and J lost 6; bases outside the gene matches: 10. The CDR3 loop is CASSPQAGGSGEQYF. DNA for the CDR3: TGTGCCAGCAGCCCGCAAGCGGGAGGGAGCGGCGAGCAGTACTTC.

The V call is TRBV2, the J call TRBJ1-4; D gene unclear. The length of the CDR3 is 20 residues. The V gene's germline CDR1 is SNHLY and CDR2 FYNNEI. The ends were cut back, 4 bases at V and 0 bases at J, with 24 bases in the middle. This CDR3 reads CASSVSILGTPPTTNEKLFF. CDR3 nucleotides: TGTGCCAGCAGTGTTTCAATCTTAGGCACCCCGCCTACAACTAATGAAAAACTGTTTTTT.

This clone was counted once. The chain combines TRBV7-2 with TRBJ2-7, with TRBD1 identical over 7 bases. This CDR3 spans 12 amino acids. The germline V gene has CDR1 SGHTA and CDR2 FQGNSA. The V gene end was trimmed by 4 bases and the J gene end by 5 bases; junction bases not matched to a gene: 2. DNA of the CDR3: TGTGCCAGCAGCTATGACAGGGACGAGCAGTACTTC. It translates to CASSYDRDEQYF. The full variable domain, completed using reference TRBV7-2 and TRBJ2-7, is GAGVSQSPSNKVTEKGKDVELRCDPISGHTALYWYRQSLGQGLEFLIYFQGNSAPDKSGLPSDRFSAERTGGSVSTLTIQRTQQEDSAVYLCASSYDRDEQYFGPGTRLTVT.

In DNA, the CDR3 is TGTGCCAGCAGCCAGGACAGGGGGCAAAAGGAGTACTTC. Amino acids: CASSQDRGQKEYF. The chain carries TRBV5-5 and TRBJ2-7; TRBD1 aligns across 11 bases. This CDR3 contains 13 residues. The germline V gene has CDR1 SGHKS and CDR2 YYEKEE (reference sequence). The ends lost 4 bases at V and 11 bases at J; junction bases unmatched: 8.

This clone was seen a few times. This chain connects TRBV7-2 to TRBJ2-7; D could derive from TRBD1 or TRBD2 (6 bases each). V lost 4 bases, J lost 7 bases, and 14 bases lay in between. Looked up from germline, CDR1 is SGHTA and CDR2 is FQGNSA. CDR3 length: 13 amino acids. This chain's CDR3 is CASSSGASWEQYF. CDR3 DNA: TGTGCCAGCAGCTCGGGGGCTTCCTGGGAGCAGTACTTC.

This clone was picked up one time. The chain recombines TRBV2 with TRBJ2-7; tentative D call: TRBD2 (6 bases). Per germline, CDR1 SNHLY and CDR2 FYNNEI. Trimming shortened V by 5 bases and J by 5 bases, and 13 bases separated the two germline ends. This CDR3 is 13 amino acids long. DNA of the CDR3: TGTGCCAGCAGTCTCGGGAGAAATGACGAGCAGTACTTC. Translated: CASSLGRNDEQYF. Full variable domain (rest looked up from reference TRBV2 and TRBJ2-7): EPEVTQTPSHQVTQMGQEVILRCVPISNHLYFYWYRQILGQKVEFLVSFYNNEISEKSEIFDDQFSVERPDGSNFTLKIRSTKLEDSAMYFCASSLGRNDEQYFGPGTRLTVT.

A single count supports this clone. J is TRBJ2-3 and V is TRBV9; D remains ambiguous. The CDR3 contains 12 residues. Looked up from germline, CDR1 is SGDLS and CDR2 is YYNGEE. The V and J ends lost 3 bases and 5 bases respectively, with 7 bases between them. The CDR3 loop is CASSGLQDTQYF. The CDR3 DNA reads TGTGCCAGCAGCGGTTTGCAAGATACGCAGTATTTT.

This chain joins TRBV5-1 and TRBJ2-2, with a tentative D call TRBD2 (6 bases). The CDR3 covers 14 residues. The germline V gene encodes CDR1 SGHRS and CDR2 YFSETQ. V was cut by 8 bases and J by 0 bases, with 11 bases left in between. The CDR3 sequence is CASLGEANTGELFF. The CDR3 DNA is TGCGCCAGTCTTGGGGAGGCGAACACCGGGGAGCTGTTTTTT.

The rearrangement joins TRBV19 to TRBJ2-3; 8 bases agree with TRBD1. The V gene's germline CDR1 is LNHDA and CDR2 SQIVND (reference sequence). This CDR3 comprises 16 residues. V gave up 5 bases and J gave up 2 bases; unmatched junction bases: 9. In DNA, the CDR3 is TGTGCCAGTAGTGTCCGGGACAGGCCACCCACAGATACGCAGTATTTT. Translated, it gives CASSVRDRPPTDTQYF.

V and J are TRBV19 and TRBJ1-4; D remains unclear. From germline, CDR1 is LNHDA and CDR2 SQIVND (reference sequence). V lost 7 bases, J lost 5 bases, and 11 bases lay in between. This CDR3 spans 13 amino acids. CDR3 nucleotides: TGTGCCAGTAATGGCGGCATGAATGAAAAACTGTTTTTT. Protein sequence: CASNGGMNEKLFF.

V gene TRBV10-3 combines with J gene TRBJ2-7; 9 bases match TRBD1. Losses at the gene ends were 4 bases for V and 4 bases for J; bases not matched to a gene: 5. Germline CDR1 is ENHRY and CDR2 is SYGVKD. The CDR3 has 14 amino acids. The CDR3 loop is CAISGTGARYEQYF. The CDR3 DNA reads TGTGCCATCAGTGGGACAGGGGCTCGGTACGAGCAGTACTTC.

This clone was counted only a few times. V is TRBV19 and J is TRBJ1-5; 11 bases line up with TRBD1. CDR3 length equals 13 residues. Trimming removed 5 bases from V and 8 bases from J; junction bases left unmatched: 2. Germline CDR1 is LNHDA and CDR2 is SQIVND (reference sequence). The CDR3 DNA follows: TGTGCCAGTAGTGGGACAGGGGGTGAGCCCCAGCATTTT. It encodes CASSGTGGEPQHF. The whole variable domain, filled in from reference TRBV19 and TRBJ1-5, reads DGGITQSPKYLFRKEGQNVTLSCEQNLNHDAMYWYRQDPGQGLRLIYYSQIVNDFQKGDIAEGYSVSREKKESFPLTVTSAQKNPTAFYLCASSGTGGEPQHFGDGTRLSIL.

CDR3 in amino acids: CASSLRIPNTEAFF. The DNA of the CDR3 is TGTGCCAGCAGCCTCAGGATCCCGAACACTGAAGCTTTCTTT. The chain recombines TRBV7-2 with TRBJ1-1; unclear D gene. V lost 5 bases and J 1 base, leaving 11 bases between the germline ends. The CDR3 spans 14 residues. Per germline, CDR1 SGHTA and CDR2 FQGNSA.

This rearrangement joins TRBV7-9 to TRBJ1-2; 7 nucleotides align to TRBD1. Germline V gene lookup returns CDR1 SEHNR and CDR2 FQNEAQ (reference sequence). J gave up 6 bases and V 8 bases, and 18 bases lay outside the gene matches. This CDR3 is 16 amino acids long. CDR3: CASGKTGTVGTHGYTF. The CDR3 DNA follows: TGTGCCAGCGGGAAGACAGGGACGGTGGGAACTCATGGCTACACCTTC.